This is a list of T cell receptor beta chains from one sample in a study of CD8 T cells in Susac syndrome. TCRdb itself ran the immunoSEQ multiplex PCR reads through MiXCR, one entry per CDR3 protein. Of about 210,000 distinct CDR3 sequences listed, roughly 92% are singletons. Sequenced sample: CD4+ T cells from PBMCs. The receptors derive from a human donor in good health. Each CDR3 is given with its conserved first and last residue. Each record gives: J gene, D gene, V gene, clone size, CDR3 protein, CDR3 DNA. A D gene is named only where the DNA matches it firmly. Only part of the rows carry a size: once, few, many, or a class if the clone is expanded.

>TRBJ2-1|TRBD2|TRBV3-1|NA
CASSQGTSGGAKQFF
TGTGCCAGCAGCCAGGGGACTAGCGGGGGGGCCAAGCAGTTCTTC
>TRBJ2-2|TRBD1|TRBV5-1|NA
CASSPLGQGRAGELFF
TGCGCCAGCAGCCCGCTCGGACAGGGGAGGGCCGGGGAGCTGTTTTTT
>TRBJ2-1|TRBD1|TRBV7-2|NA
CASSQQTGGYNEQFF
TGTGCCAGCAGCCAGCAGACAGGGGGCTACAATGAGCAGTTCTTC
>TRBJ2-7|NA|TRBV27|once
CASSFGGYEQYF
TGTGCCAGCAGTTTCGGAGGGTACGAGCAGTACTTC
>TRBJ1-2|TRBD1|TRBV3-1|NA
CASGRGFNYGYTF
TGTGCCAGCGGCAGGGGGTTCAACTATGGCTACACCTTC
>TRBJ1-1|TRBD1|TRBV27|NA
CASSLQGGEAFF
TGTGCCAGCAGTTTACAGGGGGGGGAAGCTTTCTTT
>TRBJ2-4|NA|TRBV4-1|NA
CASSPGQRDNIQYF
TGCGCCAGCAGCCCGGGACAAAGGGACAACATTCAGTACTTC
>TRBJ1-5|TRBD1|TRBV19|NA
CASSIRRTGLSNQPQHF
TGTGCCAGTAGTATCAGGCGGACAGGGTTGAGCAATCAGCCCCAGCATTTT
>TRBJ1-6|NA|TRBV5-1|once
CASSFRGPRNSPLHF
TGCGCCAGCAGCTTCCGGGGGCCTCGTAATTCACCCCTCCACTTT
>TRBJ1-2|NA|TRBV30|NA
CAWIRTDGYGYTF
TGTGCCTGGATTCGAACGGACGGGTATGGCTACACCTTC
>TRBJ2-1|TRBD2|TRBV18|NA
CASRPTSGGVYNEQFF
TGTGCCAGCCGACCGACTAGCGGGGGGGTGTACAATGAGCAGTTCTTC
>TRBJ2-2|NA|TRBV29-1|NA
CSVEEGGYGELFF
TGCAGCGTTGAAGAGGGTGGATACGGGGAGCTGTTTTTT
>TRBJ1-3|NA|TRBV20-1|NA
CSAPSTGFGNTIYF
TGCAGTGCTCCGAGTACGGGGTTTGGAAACACCATATATTTT
>TRBJ2-3|TRBD2|TRBV5-1|NA
CASSVTSGAPGDTQYF
TGCGCCAGCAGCGTGACTAGCGGGGCCCCCGGCGATACGCAGTATTTT
>TRBJ2-5|TRBD2|TRBV6-1|once
CASRPSPVDGGAKTQYF
TGTGCCAGCAGACCATCCCCCGTGGACGGGGGGGCGAAGACCCAGTACTTC